This entry concerns a single T cell receptor beta chain. The CDR3 is 15 amino acids. Germline CDR1 SGHRS, CDR2 YFSETQ. These data originate in a study of cytomegalovirus exposure and HLA in healthy donors. Primers: 60 Vbeta forward and 13 Jbeta reverse. Some clones are missing from TCRdb's copy, which holds only in-frame ones; the method was immunoSEQ multiplex PCR. The repertoire consists of about 140,000 clones, with roughly four fifths occurring once and the leading ten covering 3.2%. The sample was PBMCs. This chain uses TRBV5-1 with TRBJ2-5, with D possibly matching TRBD1 (6 bases). The DNA end lines up better with TRBJ2-7; the J call may be wrong. This clonotype was sampled from a man aged 18 to 30 in good health and CMV-seropositive. The CDR3 DNA reads as TGCGCCAGCAGCCCCCTGGGGGCGGGTAACTACGAGCAGTACTTC. It yields the protein CASSPLGAGNYEQYF.